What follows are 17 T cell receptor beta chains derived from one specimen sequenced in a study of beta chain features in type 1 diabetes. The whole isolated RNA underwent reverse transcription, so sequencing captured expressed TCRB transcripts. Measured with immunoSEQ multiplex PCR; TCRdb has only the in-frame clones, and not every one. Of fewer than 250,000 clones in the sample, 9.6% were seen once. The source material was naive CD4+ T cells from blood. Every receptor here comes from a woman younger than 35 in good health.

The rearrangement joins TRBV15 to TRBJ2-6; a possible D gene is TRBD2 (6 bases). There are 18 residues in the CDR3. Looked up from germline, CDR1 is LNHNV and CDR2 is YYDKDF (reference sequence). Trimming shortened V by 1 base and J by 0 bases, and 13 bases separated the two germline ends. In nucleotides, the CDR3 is TGTGCCACCAGCAGAGGCGGGACCCCCATCTCTGGGGCCAACGTCCTGACTTTC. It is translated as CATSRGGTPISGANVLTF. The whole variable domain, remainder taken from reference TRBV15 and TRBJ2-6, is DAMVIQNPRYQVTQFGKPVTLSCSQTLNHNVMYWYQQKSSQAPKLLFHYYDKDFNNEADTPDNFQSRRPNTSFCFLDIRSPGLGDTAMYLCATSRGGTPISGANVLTFGAGSRLTVL.

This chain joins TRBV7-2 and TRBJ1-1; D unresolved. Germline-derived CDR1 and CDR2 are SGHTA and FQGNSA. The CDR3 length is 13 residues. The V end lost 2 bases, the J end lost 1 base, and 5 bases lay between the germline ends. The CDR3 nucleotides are TGTGCCAGCAGCTTAAGACAGAACACTGAAGCTTTCTTT. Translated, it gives CASSLRQNTEAFF.

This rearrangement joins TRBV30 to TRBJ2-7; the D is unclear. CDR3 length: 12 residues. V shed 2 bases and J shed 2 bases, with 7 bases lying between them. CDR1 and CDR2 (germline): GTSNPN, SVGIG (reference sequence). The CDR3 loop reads CAWSFGTYEQYF. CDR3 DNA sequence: TGTGCCTGGAGTTTCGGTACCTACGAGCAGTACTTC.

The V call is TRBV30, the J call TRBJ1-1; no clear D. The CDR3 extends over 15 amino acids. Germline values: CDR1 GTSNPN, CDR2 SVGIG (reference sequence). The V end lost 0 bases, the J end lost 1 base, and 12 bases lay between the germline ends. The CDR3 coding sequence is TGTGCCTGGAGTGTACTAGAGCAGTCGAACACTGAAGCTTTCTTT. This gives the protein CAWSVLEQSNTEAFF. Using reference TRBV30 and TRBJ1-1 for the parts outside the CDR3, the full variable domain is SQTIHQWPATLVQPVGSPLSLECTVEGTSNPNLYWYRQAAGRGLQLLFYSVGIGQISSEVPQNLSASRPQDRQFILSSKKLLLSDSGFYLCAWSVLEQSNTEAFFGQGTRLTVV.

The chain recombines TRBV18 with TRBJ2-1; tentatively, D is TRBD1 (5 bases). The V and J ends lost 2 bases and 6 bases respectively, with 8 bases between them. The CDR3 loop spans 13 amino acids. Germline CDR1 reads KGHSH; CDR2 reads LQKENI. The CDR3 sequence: CASSPRGSNEQFF. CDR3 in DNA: TGTGCCAGCTCACCAAGGGGTAGCAATGAGCAGTTCTTC.

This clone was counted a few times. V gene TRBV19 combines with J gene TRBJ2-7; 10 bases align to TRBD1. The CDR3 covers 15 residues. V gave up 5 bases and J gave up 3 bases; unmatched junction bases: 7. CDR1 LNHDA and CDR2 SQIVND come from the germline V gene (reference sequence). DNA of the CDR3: TGTGCCAGTAGTGCGGGGACAGGGGAGGTCTACGAGCAGTACTTC. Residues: CASSAGTGEVYEQYF.

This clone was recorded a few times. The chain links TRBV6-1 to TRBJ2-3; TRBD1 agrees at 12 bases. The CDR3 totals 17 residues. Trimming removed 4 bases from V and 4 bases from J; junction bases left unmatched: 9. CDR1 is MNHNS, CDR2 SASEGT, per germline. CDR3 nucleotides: TGTGCCAGCAGTGCAACCGGGACAGGGGGCTATGCAGATACGCAGTATTTT. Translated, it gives CASSATGTGGYADTQYF.

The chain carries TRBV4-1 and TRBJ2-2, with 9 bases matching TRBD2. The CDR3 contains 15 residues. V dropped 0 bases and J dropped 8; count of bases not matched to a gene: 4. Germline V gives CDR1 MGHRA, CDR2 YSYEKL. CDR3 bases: TGCGCCAGCAGCCAAGAACTAGCGGGTACGGGGGAGCTGTTTTTT. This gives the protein CASSQELAGTGELFF.

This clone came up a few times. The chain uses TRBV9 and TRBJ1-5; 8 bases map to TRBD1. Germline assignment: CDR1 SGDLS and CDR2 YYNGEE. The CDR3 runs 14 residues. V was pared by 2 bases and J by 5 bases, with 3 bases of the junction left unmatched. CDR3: CASSVGQGDQPQHF. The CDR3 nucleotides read TGTGCCAGCAGCGTTGGACAGGGAGATCAGCCCCAGCATTTT. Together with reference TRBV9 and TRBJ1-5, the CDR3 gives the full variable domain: DSGVTQTPKHLITATGQRVTLRCSPRSGDLSVYWYQQSLDQGLQFLIQYYNGEERAKGNILERFSAQQFPDLHSELNLSSLELGDSALYFCASSVGQGDQPQHFGDGTRLSIL.

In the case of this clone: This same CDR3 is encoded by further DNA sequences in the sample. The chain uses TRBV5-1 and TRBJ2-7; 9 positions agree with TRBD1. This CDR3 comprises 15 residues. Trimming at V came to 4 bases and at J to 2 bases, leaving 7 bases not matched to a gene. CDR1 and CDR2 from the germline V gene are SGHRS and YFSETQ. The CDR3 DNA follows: TGCGCCAGCAGCCCTGGGACAGGGCCCACCTACGAGCAGTACTTC. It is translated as CASSPGTGPTYEQYF.

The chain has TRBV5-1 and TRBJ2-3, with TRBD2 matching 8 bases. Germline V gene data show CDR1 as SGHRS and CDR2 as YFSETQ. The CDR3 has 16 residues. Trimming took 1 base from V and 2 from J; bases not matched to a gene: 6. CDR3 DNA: TGCGCCAGCAGCTTGAGGCGGGGGGCCTCCACAGATACGCAGTATTTT. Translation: CASSLRRGASTDTQYF.

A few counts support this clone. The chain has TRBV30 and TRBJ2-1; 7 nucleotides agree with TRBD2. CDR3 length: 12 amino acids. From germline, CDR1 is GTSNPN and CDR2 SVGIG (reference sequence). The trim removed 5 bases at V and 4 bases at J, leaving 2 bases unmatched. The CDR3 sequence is CAWGTNYNEQFF. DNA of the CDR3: TGTGCCTGGGGGACTAATTACAATGAGCAGTTCTTC.

In DNA form, the CDR3 reads TGCGCCAGCAGCATAGGTGCTGGGGGCGACGTTGGCTACACCTTC. Translated, it gives CASSIGAGGDVGYTF. This chain links TRBV5-1 with TRBJ1-2, with D possibly TRBD1 on 6 matching bases. This CDR3 comprises 15 residues. Germline CDR1 is SGHRS and CDR2 is YFSETQ. The ends were cut back, 4 bases at V and 7 bases at J, with 20 bases in the middle.

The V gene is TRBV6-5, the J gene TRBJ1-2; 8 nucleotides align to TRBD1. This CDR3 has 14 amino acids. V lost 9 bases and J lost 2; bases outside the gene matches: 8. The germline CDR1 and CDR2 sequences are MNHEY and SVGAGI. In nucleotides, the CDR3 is TGTGCCAGTAGTACCCCAGGGGGCAACTATGGCTACACCTTC. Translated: CASSTPGGNYGYTF.

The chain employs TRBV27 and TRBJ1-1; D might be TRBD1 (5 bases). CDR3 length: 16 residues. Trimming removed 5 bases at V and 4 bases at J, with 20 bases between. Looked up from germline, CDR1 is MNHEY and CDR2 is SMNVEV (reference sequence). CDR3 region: CASSPAGVGLGTEAFF. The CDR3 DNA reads TGTGCCAGCAGTCCAGCGGGGGTTGGGTTGGGCACTGAAGCTTTCTTT.

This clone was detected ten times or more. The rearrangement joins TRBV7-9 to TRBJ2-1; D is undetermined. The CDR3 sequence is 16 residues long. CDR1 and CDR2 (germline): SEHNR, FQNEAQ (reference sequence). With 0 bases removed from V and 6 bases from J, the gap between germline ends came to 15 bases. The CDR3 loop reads CASSLAGTDPANEQFF. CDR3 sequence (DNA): TGTGCCAGCAGCTTAGCGGGCACCGACCCCGCCAATGAGCAGTTCTTC.

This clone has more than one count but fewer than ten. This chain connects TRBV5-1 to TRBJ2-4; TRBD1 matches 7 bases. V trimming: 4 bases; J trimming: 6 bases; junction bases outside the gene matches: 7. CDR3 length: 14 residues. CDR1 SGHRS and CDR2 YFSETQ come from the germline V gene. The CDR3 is CASSATGVGNIQYF. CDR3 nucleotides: TGCGCCAGCAGCGCAACAGGGGTAGGAAACATTCAGTACTTC.